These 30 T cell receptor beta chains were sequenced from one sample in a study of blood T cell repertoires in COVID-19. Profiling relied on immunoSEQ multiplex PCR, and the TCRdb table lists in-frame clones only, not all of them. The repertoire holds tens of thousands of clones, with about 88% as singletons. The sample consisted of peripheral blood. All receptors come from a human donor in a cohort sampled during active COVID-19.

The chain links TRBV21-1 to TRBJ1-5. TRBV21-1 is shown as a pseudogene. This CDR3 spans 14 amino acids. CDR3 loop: CASKGGSPNQPQHF. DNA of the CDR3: TGTGCCAGCAAGGGAGGGTCCCCCAATCAGCCCCAGCATTTT.

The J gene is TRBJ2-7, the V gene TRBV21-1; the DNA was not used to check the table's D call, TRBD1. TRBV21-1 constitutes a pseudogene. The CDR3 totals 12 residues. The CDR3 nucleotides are TGTGCCAGCAGCAGACAGGGCCACGAGCAGTACTTC. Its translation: CASSRQGHEQYF.

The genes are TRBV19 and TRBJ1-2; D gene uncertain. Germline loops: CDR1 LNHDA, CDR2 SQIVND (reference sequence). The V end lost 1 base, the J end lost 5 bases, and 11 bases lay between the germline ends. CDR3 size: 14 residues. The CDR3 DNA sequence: TGTGCCAGTAGTATAGCCTCGCAGGCGTATGGCTACACCTTC. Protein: CASSIASQAYGYTF.

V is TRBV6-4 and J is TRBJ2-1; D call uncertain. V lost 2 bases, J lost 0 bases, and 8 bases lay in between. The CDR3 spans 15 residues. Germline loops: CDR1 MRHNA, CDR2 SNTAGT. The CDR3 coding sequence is TGTGCCAGCAGTGACGGGCAGAGCTCCTACAATGAGCAGTTCTTC. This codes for CASSDGQSSYNEQFF.

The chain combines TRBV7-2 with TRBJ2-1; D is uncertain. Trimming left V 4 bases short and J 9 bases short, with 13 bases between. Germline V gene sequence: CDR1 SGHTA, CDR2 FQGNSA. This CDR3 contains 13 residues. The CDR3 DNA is TGTGCCAGCAGCTCAGGCACAAAAGGTGAGCAGTTCTTC. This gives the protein CASSSGTKGEQFF.

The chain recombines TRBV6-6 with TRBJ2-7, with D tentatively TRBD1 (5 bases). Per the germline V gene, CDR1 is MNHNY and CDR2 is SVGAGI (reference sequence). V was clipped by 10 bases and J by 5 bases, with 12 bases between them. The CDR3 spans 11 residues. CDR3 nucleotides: TGTGCCACCTTCCTAGGGGACGAGCAGTACTTC. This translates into CATFLGDEQYF.

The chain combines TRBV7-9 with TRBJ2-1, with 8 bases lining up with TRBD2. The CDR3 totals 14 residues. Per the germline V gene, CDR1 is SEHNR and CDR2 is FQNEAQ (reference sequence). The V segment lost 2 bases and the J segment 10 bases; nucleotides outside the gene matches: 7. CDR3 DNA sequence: TGTGCCAGCAGCTTAATAGCGGGGTGGGAAGAGCAGTTCTTC. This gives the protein CASSLIAGWEEQFF.

CDR3 nucleotide sequence: TGTGCCAGCAGTTCAGGGGGAGAAGAGACCCAGTACTTC. The encoded protein is CASSSGGEETQYF. V is TRBV5-4 and J is TRBJ2-5, with 7 bases matching TRBD1. The germline gives CDR1 SGHNT, CDR2 YYREEE (reference sequence). This CDR3 is built from 13 residues. V shed 5 bases, J shed 3 bases, and the junction held 4 bases outside the gene matches.

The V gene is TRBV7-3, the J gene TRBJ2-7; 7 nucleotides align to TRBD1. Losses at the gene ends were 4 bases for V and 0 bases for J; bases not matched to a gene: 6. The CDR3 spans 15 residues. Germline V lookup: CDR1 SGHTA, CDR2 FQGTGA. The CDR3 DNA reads TGTGCCAGCAGCTCATACGGGACAGACTCCTACGAGCAGTACTTC. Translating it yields CASSSYGTDSYEQYF.

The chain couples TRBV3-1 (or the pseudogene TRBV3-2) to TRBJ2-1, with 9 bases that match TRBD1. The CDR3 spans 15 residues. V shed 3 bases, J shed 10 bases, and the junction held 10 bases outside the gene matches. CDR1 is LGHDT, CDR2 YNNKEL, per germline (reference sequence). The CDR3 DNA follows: TGTGCCAGCAGCCAGGCAAGGACAGGGGCGGGGGAGCAGTTCTTC. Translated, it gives CASSQARTGAGEQFF.

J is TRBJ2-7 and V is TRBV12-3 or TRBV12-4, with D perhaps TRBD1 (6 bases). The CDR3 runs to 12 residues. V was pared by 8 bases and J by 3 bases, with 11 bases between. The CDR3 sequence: CASCDRRYEQYF. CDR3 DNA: TGTGCCAGCTGTGACAGGCGCTACGAGCAGTACTTC.

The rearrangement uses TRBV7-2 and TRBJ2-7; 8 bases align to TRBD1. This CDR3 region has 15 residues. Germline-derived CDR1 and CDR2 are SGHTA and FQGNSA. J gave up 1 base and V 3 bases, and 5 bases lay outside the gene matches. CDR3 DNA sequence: TGTGCCAGCAGCTTGCAGGGGGCGCCGTCCTACGAGCAGTACTTC. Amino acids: CASSLQGAPSYEQYF.

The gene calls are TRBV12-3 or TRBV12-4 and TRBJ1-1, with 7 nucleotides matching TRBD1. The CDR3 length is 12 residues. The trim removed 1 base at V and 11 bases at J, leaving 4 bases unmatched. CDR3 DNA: TGTGCCAGCAGTTTAGGACAGGGCGGGGCTTTCTTT. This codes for CASSLGQGGAFF.

In nucleotides, the CDR3 is TGCGCCAGCAGCCCCCTAGCGGGGGACTCCTACGAGCAGTACTTC. Protein sequence: CASSPLAGDSYEQYF. The gene calls are TRBV4-3 and TRBJ2-7, with 10 bases that match TRBD2. The germline V gene encodes CDR1 LGHNA and CDR2 YSLEER. V trimming: 4 bases; J trimming: 0 bases; junction bases outside the gene matches: 3. The CDR3 loop spans 15 amino acids.

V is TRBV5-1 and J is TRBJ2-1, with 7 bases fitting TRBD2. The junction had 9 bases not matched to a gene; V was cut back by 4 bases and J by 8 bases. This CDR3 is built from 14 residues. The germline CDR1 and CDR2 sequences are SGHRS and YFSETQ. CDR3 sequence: CASSKQRGGYEQFF. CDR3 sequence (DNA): TGCGCCAGCAGCAAACAGCGGGGTGGGTATGAGCAGTTCTTC.

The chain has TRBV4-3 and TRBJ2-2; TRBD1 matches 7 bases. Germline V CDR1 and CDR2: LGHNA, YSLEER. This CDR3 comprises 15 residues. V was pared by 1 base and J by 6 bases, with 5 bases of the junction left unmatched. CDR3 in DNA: TGCGCCAGCAGCCAAGCCGACAGGGTGTCCGGGGAGCTGTTTTTT. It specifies CASSQADRVSGELFF.

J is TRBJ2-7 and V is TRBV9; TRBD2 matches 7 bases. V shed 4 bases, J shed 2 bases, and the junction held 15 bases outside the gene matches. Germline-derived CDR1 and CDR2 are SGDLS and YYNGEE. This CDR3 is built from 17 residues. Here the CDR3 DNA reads TGTGCCAGCAGCTCCCGGGAGGTACCCGACTCGCCCTACGAGCAGTACTTC. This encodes CASSSREVPDSPYEQYF.

The CDR3 spells CASSQASTGAYGYTF. In DNA, the CDR3 is TGCGCCAGCAGCCAAGCATCTACAGGGGCCTATGGCTACACCTTC. The chain recombines TRBV4-3 with TRBJ1-2; TRBD1 agrees at 7 bases. The CDR3 spans 15 residues. The germline V gene has CDR1 LGHNA and CDR2 YSLEER. Trimming took 1 base from V and 4 from J; bases not matched to a gene: 6.

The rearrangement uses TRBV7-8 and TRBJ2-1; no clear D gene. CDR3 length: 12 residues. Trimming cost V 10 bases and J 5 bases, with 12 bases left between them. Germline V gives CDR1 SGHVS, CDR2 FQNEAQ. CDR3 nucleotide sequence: TGTGCCATCAGGCGGTTGGACAATGAGCAGTTCTTC. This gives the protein CAIRRLDNEQFF.

The DNA for the CDR3 is TGTGCCAGCAGCCCCTGGGGGGGCCGCTCCTACGAGCAGTACTTC. Translation: CASSPWGGRSYEQYF. This rearrangement joins TRBV5-8 to TRBJ2-7, with a weak D call TRBD2 (7 bases). The CDR3 is 15 residues long. Germline V lookup: CDR1 SGHTS, CDR2 YDEGEE. V was trimmed by 4 bases and J by 0 bases, leaving 14 bases between them.

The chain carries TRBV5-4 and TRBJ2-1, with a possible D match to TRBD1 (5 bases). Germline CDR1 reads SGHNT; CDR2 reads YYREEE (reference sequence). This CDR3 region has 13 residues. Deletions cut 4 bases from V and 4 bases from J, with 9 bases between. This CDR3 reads CASSLDSYNEQFF. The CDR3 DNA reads TGTGCCAGCAGCCTAGACAGTTACAATGAGCAGTTCTTC.

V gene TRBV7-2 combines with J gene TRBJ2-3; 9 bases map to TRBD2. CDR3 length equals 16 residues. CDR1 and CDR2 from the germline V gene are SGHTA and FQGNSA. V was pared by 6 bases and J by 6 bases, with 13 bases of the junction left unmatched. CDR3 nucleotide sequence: TGTGCCAGCAGAGATCGAGCGGGAGGAGGGGCCGATACGCAGTATTTT. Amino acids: CASRDRAGGGADTQYF.

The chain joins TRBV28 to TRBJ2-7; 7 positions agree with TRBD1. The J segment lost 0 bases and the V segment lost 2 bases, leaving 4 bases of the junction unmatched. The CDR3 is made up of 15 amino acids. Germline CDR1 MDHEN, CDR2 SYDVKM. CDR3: CASSLTGASSYEQYF. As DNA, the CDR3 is TGTGCCAGCAGTTTAACAGGGGCCAGCTCCTACGAGCAGTACTTC.

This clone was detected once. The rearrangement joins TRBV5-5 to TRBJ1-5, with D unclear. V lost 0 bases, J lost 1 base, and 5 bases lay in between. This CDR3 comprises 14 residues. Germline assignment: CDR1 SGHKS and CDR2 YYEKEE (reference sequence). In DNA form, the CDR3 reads TGTGCCAGCAGCTTGGTTGGCAGCAATCAGCCCCAGCATTTT. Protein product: CASSLVGSNQPQHF.

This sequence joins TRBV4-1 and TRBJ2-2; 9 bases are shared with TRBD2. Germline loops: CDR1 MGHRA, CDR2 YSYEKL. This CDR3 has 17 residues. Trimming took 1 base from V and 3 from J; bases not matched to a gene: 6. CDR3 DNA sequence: TGCGCCAGCAGCCAAGCGGCGGGGGGGCCGGACACCGGGGAGCTGTTTTTT. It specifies CASSQAAGGPDTGELFF.

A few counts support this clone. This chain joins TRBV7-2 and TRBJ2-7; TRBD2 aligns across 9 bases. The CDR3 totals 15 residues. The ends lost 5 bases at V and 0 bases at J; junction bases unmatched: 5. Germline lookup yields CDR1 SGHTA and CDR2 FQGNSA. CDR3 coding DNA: TGTGCCAGCAGCATAAGCGGGGGGAACTCCTACGAGCAGTACTTC. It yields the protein CASSISGGNSYEQYF.

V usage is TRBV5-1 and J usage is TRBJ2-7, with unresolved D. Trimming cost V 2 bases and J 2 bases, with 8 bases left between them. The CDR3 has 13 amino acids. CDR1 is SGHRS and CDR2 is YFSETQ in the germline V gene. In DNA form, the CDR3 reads TGCGCCAGCAGCTTCTGGGCCACCTACGAGCAGTACTTC. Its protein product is CASSFWATYEQYF.

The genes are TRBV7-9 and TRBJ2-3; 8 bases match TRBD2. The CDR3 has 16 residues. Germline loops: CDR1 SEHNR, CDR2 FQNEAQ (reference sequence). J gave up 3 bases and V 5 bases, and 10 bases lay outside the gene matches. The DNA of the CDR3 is TGTGCCAGCAGCACCTTCGAGCGGGAGTATACAGATACGCAGTATTTT. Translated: CASSTFEREYTDTQYF.

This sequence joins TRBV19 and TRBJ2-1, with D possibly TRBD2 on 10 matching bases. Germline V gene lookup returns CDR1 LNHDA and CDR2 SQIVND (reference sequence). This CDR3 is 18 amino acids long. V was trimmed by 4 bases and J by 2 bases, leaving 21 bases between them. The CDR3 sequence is CASSTGTGSGRAYNEQFF. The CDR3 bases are TGTGCCAGTAGTACCGGGACAGGGAGCGGGAGGGCCTACAATGAGCAGTTCTTC.

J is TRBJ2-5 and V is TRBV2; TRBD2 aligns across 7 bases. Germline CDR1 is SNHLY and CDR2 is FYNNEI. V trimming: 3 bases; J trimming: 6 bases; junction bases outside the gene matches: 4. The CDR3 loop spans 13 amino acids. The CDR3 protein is CASSDEGTKTQYF. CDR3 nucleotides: TGTGCCAGCAGTGATGAGGGGACTAAGACCCAGTACTTC.